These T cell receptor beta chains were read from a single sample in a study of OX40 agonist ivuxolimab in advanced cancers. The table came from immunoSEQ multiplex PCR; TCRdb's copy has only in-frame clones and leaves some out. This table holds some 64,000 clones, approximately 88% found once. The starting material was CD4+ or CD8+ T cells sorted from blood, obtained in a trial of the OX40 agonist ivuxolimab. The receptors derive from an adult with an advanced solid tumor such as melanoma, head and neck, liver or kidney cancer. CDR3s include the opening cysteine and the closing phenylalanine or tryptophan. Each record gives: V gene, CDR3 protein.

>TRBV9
CASSGTGAYGYTF
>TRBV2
CASSFPGYQGYTF
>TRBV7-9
CANGGLMGAGELFF
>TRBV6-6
CASRVTATNEKLFF
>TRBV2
CASNYGQSNQPQHF
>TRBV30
CAWGKGPAGTEAFF
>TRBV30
CAWRQSSGNTIYF
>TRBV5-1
CASSPEGGRDTGELFF
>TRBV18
CASSPVRLAGHEQYF
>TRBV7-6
CASSLGHLGSGNTIYF
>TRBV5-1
CASSLGGGSYNEQFF
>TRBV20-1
CSATEIEAFF
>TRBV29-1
CSVTLGGGNTEAFF
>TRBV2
CASSAQTGRNQPQHF
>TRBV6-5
CASSYSATGRAYEQYF
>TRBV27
CASGPGQGYGNTIYF
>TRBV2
CASRQPGTSGGAGTQYF
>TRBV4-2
CASSPGEVSYTF
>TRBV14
CASSQDGRGKGYTF
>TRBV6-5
CASSYSQGSQPQHF
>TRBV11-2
CASSPLGRGSYEQYF
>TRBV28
CASSSTGQFYNEQFF
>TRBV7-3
CASSELRIRARGPQHF
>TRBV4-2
CASSQDWGLAAETQYF
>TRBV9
CASSSGSGRSYNEQFF
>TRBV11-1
CASSRGQGPYNEQFF
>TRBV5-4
CASRQDGLFFADTQYF
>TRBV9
CASSFGTGNTGELFF
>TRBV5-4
CASSLRGGSYGYTF
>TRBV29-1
CSVGRQGDEQFF
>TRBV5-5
CASSLPTRNEQFF
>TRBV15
CATSRGGSAGEAFF
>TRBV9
CASSVTSGTSDYEQYF
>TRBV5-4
CASSLTGGLRGYTF
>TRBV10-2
CASSELGTSGGYNEQFF
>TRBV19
CASSTDTTGELFF
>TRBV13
CASSHTGVWEQYF
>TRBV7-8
CASSLAEFRGGTDTQYF
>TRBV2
CASSTQGHGELFF
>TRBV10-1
CASSRGLPGHEQYF
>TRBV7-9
CASSPGQSNEKLFF
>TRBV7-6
CASSFGALAGGSYEQYF
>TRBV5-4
CASREGEGDTQYF
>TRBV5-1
CASSFQNTVQGDEQYF
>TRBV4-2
CASSQDPRGNTEAFF
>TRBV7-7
CASSLVGPQETQYF
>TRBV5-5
CASSTRQGADEQYF
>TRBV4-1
CASSVRDTQNTEAFF
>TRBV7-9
CASTFGGRGGGNTIYF
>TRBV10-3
CAISETGAPSGTQYF
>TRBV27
CASSATGQTQYF
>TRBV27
CASRPSGTGAYNEQFF
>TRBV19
CASSRIDSLNQPQHF